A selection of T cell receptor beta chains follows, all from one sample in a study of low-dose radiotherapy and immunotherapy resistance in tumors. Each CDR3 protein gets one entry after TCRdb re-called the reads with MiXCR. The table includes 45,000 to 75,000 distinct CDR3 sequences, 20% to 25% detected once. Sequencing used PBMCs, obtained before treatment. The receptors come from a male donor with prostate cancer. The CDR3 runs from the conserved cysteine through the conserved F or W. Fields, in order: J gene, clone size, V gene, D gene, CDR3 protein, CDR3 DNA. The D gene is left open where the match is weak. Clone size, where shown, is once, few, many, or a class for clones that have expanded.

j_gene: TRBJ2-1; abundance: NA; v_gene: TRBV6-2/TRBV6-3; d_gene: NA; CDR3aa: CASSYRRLPNGNEQFF; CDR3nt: TGTGCCAGCAGTTACCGTAGACTACCGAACGGGAATGAGCAGTTCTTC
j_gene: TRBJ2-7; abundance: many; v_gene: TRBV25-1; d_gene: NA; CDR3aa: CASSEFRGDEQYF; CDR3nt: TGTGCCAGCAGTGAATTCAGGGGAGACGAGCAGTACTTC
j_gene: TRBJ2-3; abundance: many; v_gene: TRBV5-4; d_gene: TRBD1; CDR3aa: CASSEGQGRSTDTQYF; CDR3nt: TGTGCCAGCAGCGAGGGACAGGGGAGAAGCACAGATACGCAGTATTTT
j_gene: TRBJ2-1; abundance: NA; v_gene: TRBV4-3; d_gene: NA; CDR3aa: CASSQDGVAAEQFF; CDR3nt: TGCGCCAGCAGCCAAGATGGGGTAGCGGCTGAGCAGTTCTTC
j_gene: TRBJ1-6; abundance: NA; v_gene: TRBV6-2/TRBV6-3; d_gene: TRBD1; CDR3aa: CASSYPRGLNSPLHF; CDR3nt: TGTGCCAGCAGTTACCCCAGGGGGCTGAATTCACCCCTCCACTTT
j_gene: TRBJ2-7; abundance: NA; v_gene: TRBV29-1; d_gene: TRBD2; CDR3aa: CSVEFGLAPSTYEQYF; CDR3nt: TGCAGCGTTGAATTCGGACTAGCTCCTTCTACCTACGAGCAGTACTTC
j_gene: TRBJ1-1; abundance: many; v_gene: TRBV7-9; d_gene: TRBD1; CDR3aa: CASSWEDRPNTEAFF; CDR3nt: TGTGCCAGCAGCTGGGAGGACAGGCCGAACACTGAAGCTTTCTTT
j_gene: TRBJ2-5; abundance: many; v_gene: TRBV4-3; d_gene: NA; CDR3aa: CASSQRTQEETQYF; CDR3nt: TGCGCCAGCAGCCAGAGGACGCAAGAAGAGACCCAGTACTTC
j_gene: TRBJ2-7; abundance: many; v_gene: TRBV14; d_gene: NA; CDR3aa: CASSQVYEQYF; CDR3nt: TGTGCCAGCAGCCAAGTTTACGAGCAGTACTTC
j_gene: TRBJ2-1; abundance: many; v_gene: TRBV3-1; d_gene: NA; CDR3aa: CASSQPDRDFINYNEQFF; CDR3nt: TGTGCCAGCAGCCAGCCAGACCGGGACTTCATCAACTACAATGAGCAGTTCTTC
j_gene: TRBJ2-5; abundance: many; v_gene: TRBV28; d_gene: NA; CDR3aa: CASMKGGTREETQYF; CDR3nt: TGTGCCAGCATGAAAGGGGGGACGAGAGAAGAGACCCAGTACTTC
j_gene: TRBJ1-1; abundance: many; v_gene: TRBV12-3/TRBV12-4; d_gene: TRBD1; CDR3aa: CASSSDRGHRYTEAFF; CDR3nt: TGTGCCAGCAGTTCTGACAGGGGGCATAGATACACTGAAGCTTTCTTT
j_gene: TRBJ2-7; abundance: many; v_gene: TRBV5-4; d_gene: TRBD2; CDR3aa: CASSPGTSGTYEQYF; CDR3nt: TGTGCCAGCAGCCCGGGGACTAGCGGAACCTACGAGCAGTACTTC
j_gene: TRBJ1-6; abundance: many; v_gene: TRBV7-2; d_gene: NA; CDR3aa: CASSLSGGGNSPLHF; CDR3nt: TGTGCCAGCAGCCTGTCGGGGGGTGGGAATTCACCCCTCCACTTT
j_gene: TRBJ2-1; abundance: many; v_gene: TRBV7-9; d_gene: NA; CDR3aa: CASRSRTGLNNEQFF; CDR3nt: TGTGCCAGCAGGTCGCGGACAGGACTAAACAATGAGCAGTTCTTC
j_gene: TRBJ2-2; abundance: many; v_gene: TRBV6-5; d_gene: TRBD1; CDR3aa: CASSRTGNTGELFF; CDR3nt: TGTGCCAGCAGTCGGACAGGGAACACCGGGGAGCTGTTTTTT
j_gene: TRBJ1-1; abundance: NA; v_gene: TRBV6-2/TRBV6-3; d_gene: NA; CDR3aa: CASSYSTGVTEAFF; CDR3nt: TGTGCCAGCAGTTACTCGACGGGGGTCACTGAAGCTTTCTTT
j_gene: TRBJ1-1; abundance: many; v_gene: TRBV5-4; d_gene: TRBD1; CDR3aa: CASSEQGVGMNTEAFF; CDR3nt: TGTGCCAGCAGCGAGCAGGGGGTCGGGATGAACACTGAAGCTTTCTTT
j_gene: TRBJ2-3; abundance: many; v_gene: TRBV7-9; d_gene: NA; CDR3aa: CASSPMEGNRTDTQYF; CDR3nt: TGTGCCAGCAGCCCTATGGAGGGGAACCGCACAGATACGCAGTATTTT
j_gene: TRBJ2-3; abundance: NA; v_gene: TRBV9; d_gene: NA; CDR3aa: CASSGSSGLSTDTQYF; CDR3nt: TGTGCCAGCAGCGGGAGTAGCGGACTTAGCACAGATACGCAGTATTTT
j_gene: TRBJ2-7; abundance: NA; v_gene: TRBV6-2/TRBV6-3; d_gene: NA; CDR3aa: CASSSMPLTGLGSEQYF; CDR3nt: TGTGCCAGCAGTTCTATGCCCTTGACAGGTCTCGGATCCGAGCAGTACTTC
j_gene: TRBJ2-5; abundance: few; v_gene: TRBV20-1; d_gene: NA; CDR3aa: CSARAYGAGEGTQYF; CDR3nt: TGCAGTGCTAGAGCTTACGGGGCCGGCGAGGGGACCCAGTACTTC
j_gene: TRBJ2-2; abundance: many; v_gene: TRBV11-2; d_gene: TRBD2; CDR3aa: CASSFLAGPTGELFF; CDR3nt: TGTGCCAGCAGCTTTTTAGCGGGACCGACCGGGGAGCTGTTTTTT
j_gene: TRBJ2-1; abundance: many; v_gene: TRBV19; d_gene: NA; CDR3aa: CASSISLLVHEQFF; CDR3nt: TGTGCCAGTAGTATAAGCCTCCTCGTCCATGAGCAGTTCTTC
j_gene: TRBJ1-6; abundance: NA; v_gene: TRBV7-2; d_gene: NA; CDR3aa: CASSGQFFNNSPLHF; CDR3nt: TGTGCTAGCAGCGGGCAGTTTTTCAATAATTCACCCCTCCACTTT
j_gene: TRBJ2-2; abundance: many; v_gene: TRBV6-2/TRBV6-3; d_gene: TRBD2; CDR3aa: CASSPRLAGNTGELFF; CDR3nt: TGTGCCAGCAGCCCCCGACTAGCGGGAAACACCGGGGAGCTGTTTTTT
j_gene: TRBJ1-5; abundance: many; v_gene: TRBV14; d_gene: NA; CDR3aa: CASSRSRNQPQHF; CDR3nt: TGTGCCAGCAGCCGGTCCCGAAATCAGCCCCAGCATTTT
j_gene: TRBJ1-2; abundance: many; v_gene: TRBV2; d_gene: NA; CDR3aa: CASSEGVRRGYTF; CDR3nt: TGTGCCAGCAGTGAAGGTGTTCGCCGGGGCTACACCTTC
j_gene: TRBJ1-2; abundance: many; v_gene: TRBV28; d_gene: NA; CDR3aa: CASSLTRVRTF; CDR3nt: TGTGCCAGCAGTCTCACGCGCGTCCGGACCTTC
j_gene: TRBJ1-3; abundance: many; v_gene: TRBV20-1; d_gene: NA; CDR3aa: CSASDTGFAGNTIYF; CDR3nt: TGCAGTGCTAGCGATACAGGGTTTGCTGGAAACACCATATATTTT
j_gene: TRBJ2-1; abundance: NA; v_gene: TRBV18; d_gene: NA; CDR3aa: CASSRGEEQFF; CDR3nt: TGTGCCAGCTCACGTGGGGAAGAGCAGTTCTTC
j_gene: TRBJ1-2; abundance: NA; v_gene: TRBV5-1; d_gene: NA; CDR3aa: CASSFEVSGYGYTF; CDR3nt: TGCGCCAGCAGCTTTGAAGTATCTGGCTATGGCTACACCTTC
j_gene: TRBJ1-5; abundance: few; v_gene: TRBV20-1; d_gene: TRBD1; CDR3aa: CSPRDRGNQPQHF; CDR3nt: TGCAGTCCAAGAGACAGGGGTAATCAGCCCCAGCATTTT
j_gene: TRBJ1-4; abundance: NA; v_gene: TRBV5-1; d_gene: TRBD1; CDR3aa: CASSPAGTGSEKLFF; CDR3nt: TGCGCCAGCAGCCCGGCCGGGACAGGGAGTGAAAAACTGTTTTTT
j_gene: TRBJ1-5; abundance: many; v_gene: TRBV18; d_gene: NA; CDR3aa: CASSSDRNQPQHF; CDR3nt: TGTGCCAGCTCATCCGACAGAAATCAGCCCCAGCATTTT
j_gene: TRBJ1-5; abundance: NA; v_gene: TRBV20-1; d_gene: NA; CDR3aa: CSAEGGQGSNQPQHF; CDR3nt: TGCAGTGCTGAGGGGGGGCAGGGAAGCAATCAGCCCCAGCATTTT
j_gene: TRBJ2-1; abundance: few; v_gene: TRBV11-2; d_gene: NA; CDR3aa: CASSLGVMWDPKLNNEQFF; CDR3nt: TGTGCCAGCAGCTTAGGAGTGATGTGGGATCCCAAGCTGAACAATGAGCAGTTCTTC
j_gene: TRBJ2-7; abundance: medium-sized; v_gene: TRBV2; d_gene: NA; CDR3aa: CASRTPSYEQYF; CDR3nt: TGTGCCAGCAGAACCCCCTCCTACGAGCAGTACTTC
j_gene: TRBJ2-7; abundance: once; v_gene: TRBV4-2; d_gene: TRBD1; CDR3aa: CASSLRDREGYEQYF; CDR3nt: TGTGCCAGCAGCCTCCGGGACAGGGAGGGCTACGAGCAGTACTTC
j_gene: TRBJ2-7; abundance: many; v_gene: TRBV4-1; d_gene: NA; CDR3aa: CASSQVRQVSYEQYF; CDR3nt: TGCGCCAGCAGCCAAGTGCGACAGGTTTCCTACGAGCAGTACTTC
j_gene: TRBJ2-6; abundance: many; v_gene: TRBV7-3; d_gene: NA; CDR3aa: CASSLTGVSGANVLTF; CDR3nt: TGTGCCAGCAGCTTAACAGGGGTCTCTGGGGCCAACGTCCTGACTTTC
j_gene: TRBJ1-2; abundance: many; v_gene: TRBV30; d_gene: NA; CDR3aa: CAWNRRGGYTF; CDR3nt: TGTGCCTGGAATCGCCGGGGTGGCTACACCTTC
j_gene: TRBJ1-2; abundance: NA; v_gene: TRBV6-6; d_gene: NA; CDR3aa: CASRARQSYGYTF; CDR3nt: TGTGCCAGCAGAGCCAGACAGAGCTATGGCTACACCTTC
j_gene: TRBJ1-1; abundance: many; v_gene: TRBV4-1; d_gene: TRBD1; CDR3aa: CASSQDRGATEAFF; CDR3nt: TGCGCCAGCAGCCAAGACAGGGGGGCTACTGAAGCTTTCTTT
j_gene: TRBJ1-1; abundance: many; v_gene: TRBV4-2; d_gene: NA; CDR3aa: CASSRGTDRGAFF; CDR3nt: TGTGCCAGCAGCCGAGGGACCGACCGTGGGGCTTTCTTT
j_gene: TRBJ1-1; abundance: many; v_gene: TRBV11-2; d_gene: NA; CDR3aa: CASSLVGTGAEAFF; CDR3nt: TGTGCCAGCAGCTTAGTAGGGACGGGGGCTGAAGCTTTCTTT
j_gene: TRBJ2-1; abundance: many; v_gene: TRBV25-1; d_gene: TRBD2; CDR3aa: CASSRGASGSSYNEQFF; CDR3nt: TGTGCCAGCAGCCGAGGGGCTAGCGGGAGTTCCTACAATGAGCAGTTCTTC
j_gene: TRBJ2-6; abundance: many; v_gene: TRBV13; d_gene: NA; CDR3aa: CASSFREAGANVLTF; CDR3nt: TGTGCCAGCAGCTTCAGGGAGGCTGGGGCCAACGTCCTGACTTTC
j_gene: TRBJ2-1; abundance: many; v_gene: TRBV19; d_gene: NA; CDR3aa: CASKRESSYNEQFF; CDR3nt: TGTGCCAGTAAACGGGAGAGCTCCTACAATGAGCAGTTCTTC
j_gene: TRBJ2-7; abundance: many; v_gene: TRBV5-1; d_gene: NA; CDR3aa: CASSLGRTATSGEQYF; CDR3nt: TGCGCCAGCAGCTTGGGGAGGACAGCTACCTCAGGCGAGCAGTACTTC
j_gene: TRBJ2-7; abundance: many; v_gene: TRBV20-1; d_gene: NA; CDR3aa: CSARGQGKSYEQYF; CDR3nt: TGCAGTGCTAGGGGTCAGGGAAAAAGCTACGAGCAGTACTTC
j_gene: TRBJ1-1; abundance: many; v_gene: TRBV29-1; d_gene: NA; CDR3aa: CSVRDTEAFF; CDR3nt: TGCAGCGTTAGGGACACTGAAGCTTTCTTT
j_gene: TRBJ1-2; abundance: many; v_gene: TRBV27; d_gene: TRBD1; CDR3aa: CASSTQGANYGYTF; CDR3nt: TGTGCCAGCAGTACACAGGGGGCGAACTATGGCTACACCTTC
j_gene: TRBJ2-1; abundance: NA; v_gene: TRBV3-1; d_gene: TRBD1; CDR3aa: CASSQPGQGEGNEQFF; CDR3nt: TGTGCCAGCAGCCAACCGGGACAGGGTGAGGGGAATGAGCAGTTCTTC
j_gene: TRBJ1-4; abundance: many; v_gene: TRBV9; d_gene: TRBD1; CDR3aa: CASSASGGSNEKLFF; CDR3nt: TGTGCCAGCAGCGCGTCAGGGGGCTCTAATGAAAAACTGTTTTTT
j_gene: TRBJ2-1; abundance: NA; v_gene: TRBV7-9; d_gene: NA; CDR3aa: CASSPGQGTGNEQFF; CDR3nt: TGTGCCAGCAGCCCCGGGCAGGGCACGGGTAATGAGCAGTTCTTC
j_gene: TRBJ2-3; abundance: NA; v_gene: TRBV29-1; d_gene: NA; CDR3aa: CSVDPYQTGTSTDTQYF; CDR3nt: TGCAGCGTTGATCCGTATCAGACTGGTACTAGCACAGATACGCAGTATTTT
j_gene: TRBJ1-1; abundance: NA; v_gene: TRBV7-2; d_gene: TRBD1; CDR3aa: CASSFGFGTGDTEAFF; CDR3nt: TGTGCCAGCAGCTTTGGGTTTGGGACAGGTGACACTGAAGCTTTCTTT
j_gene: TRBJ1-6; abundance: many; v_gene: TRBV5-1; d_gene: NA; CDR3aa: CASSLVGSYNSPLHF; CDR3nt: TGCGCCAGCAGCTTAGTCGGCTCCTATAATTCACCCCTCCACTTT